Given below is one T cell receptor (beta chain) in context. The antigen remains unidentified. The data stem from a study of T cell repertoires in cytomegalovirus infection. Study-wide background: HLA-B-restricted CMV epitopes that are well studied were used alongside recently identified HLA-C-restricted ones. Through public TCR beta signatures, both CMV infection and matching HLA type were indicated.

A single record per CDR3 protein comes from TCRdb applying MiXCR to the reads. This table has approximately 34,000 distinct CDR3 sequences, around half appearing once. Trimming shortened V by 2 bases and J by 15 bases, and 26 bases separated the two germline ends. The CDR3 consists of 16 residues. Germline V gives CDR1 SGHVS, CDR2 FNYEAQ. General observations from the study: CMV-specific TCR beta clonotypes restricted by HLA-C dominated the ex vivo response. Totalled public TCR beta family frequency picked out people who carried CMV plus the relevant HLA.

The receptor's source is a human donor in good health (CMV status not recorded). Some clones in this sample may be carry-over from other donors' samples. The chain links TRBV7-6 to TRBJ2-1, with a possible D match to TRBD2 (5 bases). The sample was CD8+ T cells from cultured PBMCs, taken from culture after CMV antigen stimulation. The CDR3 nucleotides read TGTGCCAGCAGCTTAATCGGGGTCAGCTCCTACAATGATTTGTTCTTC. It translates to CASSLIGVSSYNDLFF.